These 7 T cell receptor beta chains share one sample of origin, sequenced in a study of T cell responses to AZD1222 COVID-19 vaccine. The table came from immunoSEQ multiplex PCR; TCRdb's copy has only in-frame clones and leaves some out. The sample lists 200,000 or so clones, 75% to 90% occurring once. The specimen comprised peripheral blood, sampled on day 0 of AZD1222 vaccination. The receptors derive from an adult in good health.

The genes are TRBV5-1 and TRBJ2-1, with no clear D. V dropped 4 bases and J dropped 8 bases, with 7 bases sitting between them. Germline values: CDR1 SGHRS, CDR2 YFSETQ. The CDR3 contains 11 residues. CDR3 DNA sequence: TGCGCCAGCAGCGGAAGTTATGAGCAGTTCTTC. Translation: CASSGSYEQFF.

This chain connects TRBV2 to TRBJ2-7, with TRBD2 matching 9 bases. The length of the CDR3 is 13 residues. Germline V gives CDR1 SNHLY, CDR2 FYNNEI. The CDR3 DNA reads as TGTGGGAGCGGCGGGGGGGGGACCTACGAGCAGTACTTC. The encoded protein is CGSGGGGTYEQYF. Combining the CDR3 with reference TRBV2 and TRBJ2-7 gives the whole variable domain EPEVTQTPSHQVTQMGQEVILRCVPISNHLYFYWYRQILGQKVEFLVSFYNNEISEKSEIFDDQFSVERPDGSNFTLKIRSTKLEDSAMYFCGSGGGGTYEQYFGPGTRLTVT.

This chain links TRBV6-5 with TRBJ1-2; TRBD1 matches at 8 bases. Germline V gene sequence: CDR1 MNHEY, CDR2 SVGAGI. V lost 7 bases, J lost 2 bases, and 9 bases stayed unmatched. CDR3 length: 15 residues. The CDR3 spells CASKRGQERNYGYTF. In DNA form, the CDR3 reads TGTGCCAGCAAAAGGGGACAGGAACGCAACTATGGCTACACCTTC.

The CDR3 here is CASSPNTSGGSTDTQYF. CDR3 sequence (DNA): TGTGCCAGCAGCCCCAACACCAGCGGGGGAAGCACAGATACGCAGTATTTT. V and J are TRBV7-2 and TRBJ2-3; 8 nucleotides match TRBD2. The germline V gene has CDR1 SGHTA and CDR2 FQGNSA. CDR3 length: 17 amino acids. V lost 5 bases and J lost 0; bases outside the gene matches: 10.

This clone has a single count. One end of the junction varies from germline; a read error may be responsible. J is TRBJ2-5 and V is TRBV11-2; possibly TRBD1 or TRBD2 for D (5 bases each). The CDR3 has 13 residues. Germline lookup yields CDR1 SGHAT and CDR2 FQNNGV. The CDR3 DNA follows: TGTGCCAGCGGCTTACGGGGACCGGGGACCCAGTACTTC. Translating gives CASGLRGPGTQYF.

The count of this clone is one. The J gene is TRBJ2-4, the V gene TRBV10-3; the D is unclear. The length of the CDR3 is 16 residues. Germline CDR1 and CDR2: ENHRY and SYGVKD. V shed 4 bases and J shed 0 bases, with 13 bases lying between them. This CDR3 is CAISVAGSVAKNIQYF. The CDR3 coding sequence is TGTGCCATCAGTGTCGCCGGGTCTGTAGCCAAAAACATTCAGTACTTC.

In DNA, the CDR3 is TGCGCCAGCAGCTTGGAGGGCCCGGGGGAGCAGTACTTC. Protein: CASSLEGPGEQYF. The chain has TRBV5-1 and TRBJ2-7, with D perhaps TRBD2 (5 bases). With 0 bases removed from V and 7 bases from J, the gap between germline ends came to 11 bases. Germline CDR1 reads SGHRS; CDR2 reads YFSETQ. The CDR3 loop spans 13 amino acids.